This T cell receptor (beta chain) comes out of a study of blood T cells in healthy people across ages. Healthy Caucasian individuals from Russia aged roughly 6 to 95 served as donors. Next came a second PCR, run for about 7 to 12 cycles, which used a sample-barcoded 5' primer along with a J-beta primer mix. Paired-end reads containing CDR3 totaled no fewer than 2.5 million for each sample. TCRdb analysed the 5' RACE reads with MiXCR anew, one entry per CDR3 protein. The sample records approximately 810,000 distinct CDR3 sequences, 36% being singletons. Germline CDR1 reads LNHNV; CDR2 reads YYDKDF (reference sequence). V lost 3 bases to trimming and J lost 4 bases; unmatched junction nucleotides: 3. The CDR3 has 14 residues. In this sample, this clonotype turned up a few times.

The sequence was obtained from a man in his late teens or twenties in good health. The chain combines TRBV15 with TRBJ1-5, with TRBD1 identical over 7 bases. Sequencing was carried out using blood. DNA for the CDR3: TGTGCCACCAGCAGGACAGGGCTAAATCAGCCCCAGCATTTT. Protein product: CATSRTGLNQPQHF.